These T cell receptor beta chains were read from a single sample in a study of beta chain features in type 1 diabetes. Profiling relied on immunoSEQ multiplex PCR, and the TCRdb table lists in-frame clones only, not all of them. The table lists roughly 350,000 clones, roughly a tenth of them singletons. Sequencing used central memory CD4+ T cells from blood. Receptor source: a man aged 25 to 40 with type 1 diabetes. Each CDR3 is given with its conserved first and last residue. A D gene is named only where the DNA matches it firmly. Where a row states a size, it is once, few, many or the class of an expanded clone; other rows omit it.

cdr3_nt cdr3_aa clone_size v_call d_call j_call
TGTGCCATCAGTCCGGGACAGGGAGTAACCTACGAGCAGTACTTC CAISPGQGVTYEQYF many TRBV10-3 TRBD1 TRBJ2-7
TGTGCCAGCCTCGAGGGGGCCAGCTCCTCTGGAAACACCATATATTTT CASLEGASSSGNTIYF few TRBV28 TRBD1 TRBJ1-3
TGTGCCAGCAGCAATCCACCGACGGTCAATGAGCAGTTCTTC CASSNPPTVNEQFF many TRBV7-2 . TRBJ2-1
TGTGCCAGCAGTTTATTGGGGACTAGCAGCTACAATGAGCAGTTCTTC CASSLLGTSSYNEQFF . TRBV27 TRBD2 TRBJ2-1
TGCGCCAGCAGCCAAGAATGGGCCTACGAGCAGTACTTC CASSQEWAYEQYF few TRBV7-9 . TRBJ2-7
TGTGCCAGCAGTTTTTGGGGCCCGGTTTGGGCGCTTATCGATCAGCCCCAGCATTTT CASSFWGPVWALIDQPQHF . TRBV27 . TRBJ1-5
TGTGCTAGCAGCTCGCTGACAGGGAACACCGGGGAGCTGTTTTTT CASSSLTGNTGELFF . TRBV7-7 . TRBJ2-2
TGTGCCAGCCGGGGACTAGCGGCACAAGAGACCCAGTACTTC CASRGLAAQETQYF few TRBV6-1 TRBD2 TRBJ2-5
TGCAGCGCGGTAGGAGGGACTAGCCGCTACGAGCAGTACTTC CSAVGGTSRYEQYF few TRBV29-1 TRBD2 TRBJ2-7
TGTGCCAGCAGCACGGGACAGACTTCACTCTCTGGAAACACCATATATTTT CASSTGQTSLSGNTIYF many TRBV7-9 TRBD1 TRBJ1-3
TGTGCCAGCACCGCTCCAGGGGTGGAGACCCAGTACTTC CASTAPGVETQYF . TRBV6-5 . TRBJ2-5
TGTGCCAGCAGCTTAGTTTTGGGGGAGACCCAGTACTTC CASSLVLGETQYF . TRBV7-2 . TRBJ2-5
TGTGCCAGCTCACCGGGGAATTCGGCCAGGGCACATCAGCCCCAGCATTTT CASSPGNSARAHQPQHF . TRBV18 . TRBJ1-5
TGCGCCAGCAGCCCAAGGACAGGGGGTAGAGAGACCCAGTACTTC CASSPRTGGRETQYF . TRBV5-1 TRBD1 TRBJ2-5
TGTGCCTGGTCGACTAGCGGAGCAGATACGCAGTATTTT CAWSTSGADTQYF . TRBV30 TRBD2 TRBJ2-3
TGCGCCACCCAGACAAGGATCCCGGTTGCTAATGAAAAACTGTTTTTT CATQTRIPVANEKLFF . TRBV4-1 . TRBJ1-4
TGTGCCAGCAGTTTGCTAGCGGGCACCATCGGGGGGCAAGAGACCCAGTACTTC CASSLLAGTIGGQETQYF . TRBV27 TRBD2 TRBJ2-5
TGTGCCAGCAGCCGTCCCGGGACTAGTGGGTACCTAAGCTCCTACGAGCAGTACTTC CASSRPGTSGYLSSYEQYF . TRBV7-2 TRBD2 TRBJ2-7
TGTGCCAGCAGCCAACTACAGCAATACACTGAAGCTTTCTTT CASSQLQQYTEAFF few TRBV4-2 . TRBJ1-1
TGTGCCAGCAGTTCGGGTTTCAGGTACACTGAAGCTTTCTTT CASSSGFRYTEAFF few TRBV6-5 . TRBJ1-1
TGCGCCAGCAGCTTGGCAAACACTGAAGCTTTCTTT CASSLANTEAFF few TRBV5-1 . TRBJ1-1
TGTGCCAGCAGCTTCCAGGAATCTGAGCAGTTCTTC CASSFQESEQFF . TRBV5-5 . TRBJ2-1
TGTGCCAGCAGTGGGGAATTGGGTTCTGAGCAGTTCTTC CASSGELGSEQFF . TRBV28 . TRBJ2-1
TGTGCCAGCAGCATCCAAGCTGTCTCAGATACGCAGTATTTT CASSIQAVSDTQYF . TRBV7-2 . TRBJ2-3
TGCACCAGCAGCCAAGGAGCCTCAATTAGCAATCAGCCCCAGCATTTT CTSSQGASISNQPQHF few TRBV1 . TRBJ1-5
TGTGCCAGCAGACCTCGCCGACAGGGGGACGATGGCTACACCTTC CASRPRRQGDDGYTF . TRBV2 TRBD1 TRBJ1-2
TGTGCCAGCAGTTACGTGCGGGAGGGGGGCGAGCAGTACTTC CASSYVREGGEQYF many TRBV6-5 TRBD2 TRBJ2-7
TGTGCCAGCAGCTTAAGCCGTGGGGAGCAGTACTTC CASSLSRGEQYF many TRBV7-2 . TRBJ2-7
TGTGCCAGCAGCTTTCGACAGGGTTTGCTGTACTTC CASSFRQGLLYF . TRBV7-9 TRBD1 TRBJ2-7
TGTGCCAGCAGTTCGACTAGGACAGGGAATAATGAAAAACTGTTTTTT CASSSTRTGNNEKLFF . TRBV28 TRBD1 TRBJ1-4
TGTGCCAGCAGCTCCGCGGCGGGAGGGCAAGGGGAGCAGTACTTC CASSSAAGGQGEQYF . TRBV7-2 TRBD2 TRBJ2-5
TGTGCCAGCAGTGTAAGCCCCCTAGGGGACATTCAGTACTTC CASSVSPLGDIQYF many TRBV2 . TRBJ2-4
TGTGCCAGCAGCCCAGGGAGTAACTATGGCTACACCTTC CASSPGSNYGYTF few TRBV28 . TRBJ1-2
TGTGCCAGTAGTCCAACCCGACGGTCAGCTGCCTACGAGCAGTACTTC CASSPTRRSAAYEQYF . TRBV19 . TRBJ2-7
TGCGCCAGCAGCTTGGGACCGAACGGCGGCTACACCTTC CASSLGPNGGYTF few TRBV5-1 . TRBJ1-2
TGTGCCAGCAATAGGTTGGGGATCAATGAGCAGTTCTTC CASNRLGINEQFF . TRBV6-5 . TRBJ2-1
TGCAGCGTTCCGACAGATACCCAAGAGACCCAGTACTTC CSVPTDTQETQYF few TRBV29-1 . TRBJ2-5
TGTGCCAGCAGCTTAGCGTTTTCCTACGAGCAGTACTTC CASSLAFSYEQYF . TRBV7-2 . TRBJ2-7
TGCAGCGTTGAGAGCAGGGGTACAGATACGCAGTATTTT CSVESRGTDTQYF few TRBV29-1 . TRBJ2-3
TGTGCCAGCAGCCCCTCGGGAAGGGCAAACACCATATATTTT CASSPSGRANTIYF . TRBV27 . TRBJ1-3
TGTGCCAGTAGTATGAATCTCGGACGAGGCGGTAACACTGAAGCTTTCTTT CASSMNLGRGGNTEAFF few TRBV19 . TRBJ1-1
TGTGCCAGCAGTGGCGACAGATATAGCAATCAGCCCCAGCATTTT CASSGDRYSNQPQHF . TRBV6-5 . TRBJ1-5
TGTGCCAGCAGCTTGGGTGGGGTCGCCTACAATGAGCAGTTCTTC CASSLGGVAYNEQFF few TRBV5-4 . TRBJ2-1
TGTGCCAGCAGCTTAGAGATGCAGGGCGGGGACAATGAGCAGTTCTTC CASSLEMQGGDNEQFF few TRBV7-6 . TRBJ2-1
TGTGCCAGCCGTTATGGGGACAGGGGTAGCACAGATACGCAGTATTTT CASRYGDRGSTDTQYF . TRBV27 TRBD1 TRBJ2-3
TGTGCCAGCAGTGGCGAACTAGCGGGGACTGCCAATGAGCAGTTCTTC CASSGELAGTANEQFF . TRBV6-4 TRBD2 TRBJ2-1
TGTGCCAGCAGCTTGACAGGAACCTACGAGCAGTACTTC CASSLTGTYEQYF many TRBV13 . TRBJ2-7
TGTGCCAGCAAGGGTAGCACGGAGACCCAGTACTTC CASKGSTETQYF . TRBV28 . TRBJ2-5
TGTGCCAGCAACCTCGGGTACAGTCTCACCGGTGGCTACACCTTC CASNLGYSLTGGYTF few TRBV4-2 . TRBJ1-2
TGTGCCAGCAGCTACGGACAGGTCTACCTTTATGGCTACACCTTC CASSYGQVYLYGYTF few TRBV7-9 TRBD1 TRBJ1-2
TGTGCCAGCAGCGCCGCACCCACTAGCAGAGGGCCCCAGCATTTT CASSAAPTSRGPQHF . TRBV7-2 . TRBJ1-5
TGTGCCAGCAGCTTAAACGGACCGACAAACACCGGGGAGCTGTTTTTT CASSLNGPTNTGELFF few TRBV7-3 . TRBJ2-2
TGTGCCAGCAGCCAGTGGACAGGGACCGGGGAGCTGTTTTTT CASSQWTGTGELFF few TRBV7-2 TRBD1 TRBJ2-2
TGTGCCAGCAGCCAAGAACTAGTCTCCTACAATGAGCAGTTCTTC CASSQELVSYNEQFF . TRBV4-2 . TRBJ2-1
TGTGCCAGCAGCCCGCCCGGCACTGAAGCTTTCTTT CASSPPGTEAFF . TRBV7-8 . TRBJ1-1
TGTGCCAGCAGAGGTCGGAAAGGGTCAAGTAAAGAGACCCAGTACTTC CASRGRKGSSKETQYF few TRBV27 . TRBJ2-5
TGCGCCAGCAGCCAGGCCACTGAAGCTTTCTTT CASSQATEAFF many TRBV5-1 . TRBJ1-1
TGTGCCAGCACCTTGGGTGGGGCCCAGGGTTGGTGCACCTTC CASTLGGAQGWCTF few TRBV7-9 . TRBJ1-2
TGTGCCAGCAGCCATATAAACCCTCCCTACGAGCAGTACTTC CASSHINPPYEQYF . TRBV7-9 . TRBJ2-7